Below, 28 T cell receptor beta chains from the same sample are listed, as sequenced in a study of T-cell reconstitution after alpha-beta-depleted transplantation in children. As it was prepared, the TCRbeta library received unique molecular identifiers. TCRdb fed the PCR reads into MiXCR, producing one record per CDR3 protein. The sample holds about 250,000 distinct CDR3 sequences, more than 20% seen once. The sample consisted of PBMCs, mostly from graft donor cells, taken 360 days after TCRalphabeta/CD19-depleted stem cell transplant. These receptor sequences come from a female patient aged 2-10 years who had a stem cell transplant for congenital amegakaryocytic thrombocytopenia, so the T cells may come from the graft donor.

This clonotype was counted once. V and J are TRBV20-1 and TRBJ2-2; D is possibly TRBD1 (5 bases). Germline V gene data show CDR1 as DFQATT and CDR2 as SNEGSKA (reference sequence). V gave up 2 bases and J gave up 6 bases, with 13 bases separating them. CDR3 size: 14 residues. CDR3 amino acids: CSARSGSNPGELFF. In nucleotides, the CDR3 is TGCAGTGCTAGATCAGGGTCGAATCCCGGGGAGCTGTTTTTT.

This clonotype was seen more than once but under ten times. The chain links TRBV6-5 to TRBJ2-7, with 12 bases aligning to TRBD2. Germline CDR1 MNHEY, CDR2 SVGAGI. The length of the CDR3 is 19 residues. V trimming: 0 bases; J trimming: 3 bases; junction bases outside the gene matches: 12. CDR3 nucleotides: TGTGCCAGCAGTTACTCAGATTCGCTAGCGGGAGGGCAATACTACGAGCAGTACTTC. Amino acid sequence: CASSYSDSLAGGQYYEQYF.

CDR3: CASSRTSLGTGELFF. In DNA, the CDR3 is TGTGCCAGCAGTCGGACTAGCCTAGGCACCGGGGAGCTGTTTTTT. The rearrangement joins TRBV3-1 to TRBJ2-2; 8 bases match TRBD2. The CDR3 totals 15 residues. CDR1 and CDR2 from the germline V gene are LGHDT and YNNKEL (reference sequence). V shed 6 bases and J 4 bases; nucleotides not matched to a gene: 7.

This CDR3 is CSVKQGASYEQYF. CDR3 DNA: TGCAGCGTGAAGCAGGGAGCGTCCTACGAGCAGTACTTC. V gene TRBV29-1 combines with J gene TRBJ2-7; possibly TRBD1 or TRBD2 for D (5 bases each). V was cut by 6 bases and J by 1 base, with 13 bases left in between. Per the germline V gene, CDR1 is SQVTM and CDR2 is ANQGSEA. This CDR3 has 13 amino acids.

The rearrangement uses TRBV7-3 and TRBJ2-1, with 12 nucleotides matching TRBD2. V lost 5 bases to trimming and J lost 4 bases; unmatched junction nucleotides: 12. Germline values: CDR1 SGHTA, CDR2 FQGTGA. The CDR3 spans 18 residues. Here the CDR3 reads CASSALPRTSGAYNEQFF. The DNA of the CDR3 is TGTGCCAGCAGCGCATTACCCCGGACTAGCGGGGCGTACAATGAGCAGTTCTTC.

This clonotype was detected only a few times. The V call is TRBV4-1, the J call TRBJ1-1, with unresolved D. The CDR3 loop spans 16 amino acids. Germline V gene lookup returns CDR1 MGHRA and CDR2 YSYEKL. V lost 0 bases and J 3 bases, leaving 14 bases between the germline ends. The CDR3 protein is CASSQDRLESYTEAFF. CDR3 coding DNA: TGCGCCAGCAGCCAAGACCGATTAGAGTCCTACACTGAAGCTTTCTTT.

This chain connects TRBV20-1 to TRBJ1-4, with unresolved D. CDR3 size: 11 residues. Germline values: CDR1 DFQATT, CDR2 SNEGSKA (reference sequence). Trimming removed 0 bases from V and 8 bases from J, with 4 bases in between. The CDR3: CSARDNEKLFF. As DNA, the CDR3 is TGCAGTGCTAGAGATAACGAAAAACTGTTTTTT.

There are a few counts of this clonotype. The chain links TRBV4-1 to TRBJ1-1, with a possible D match to TRBD1 (5 bases). Trimming pared 0 bases from V and 0 bases from J, leaving 8 bases between. Germline V gives CDR1 MGHRA, CDR2 YSYEKL. This CDR3 is built from 15 residues. The CDR3 DNA follows: TGCGCCAGCAGCCAAGATCGACAGCTGAACACTGAAGCTTTCTTT. Translation gives CASSQDRQLNTEAFF.

There are a few counts of this clonotype. The gene calls are TRBV3-1 and TRBJ2-3, with 8 bases identical to TRBD2. Losses at the gene ends were 1 base for V and 0 bases for J; bases not matched to a gene: 27. The CDR3 totals 24 residues. In germline, CDR1 is LGHDT, CDR2 YNNKEL (reference sequence). CDR3 loop: CASSQGGPPGLGRERVRSTDTQYF. The CDR3 DNA sequence: TGTGCCAGCAGCCAAGGCGGACCGCCGGGACTAGGGAGAGAGAGGGTCAGGAGCACAGATACGCAGTATTTT.

This clonotype has a handful of counts. The chain recombines TRBV20-1 with TRBJ2-2; TRBD2 matches at 14 bases. CDR1 and CDR2 (germline): DFQATT, SNEGSKA (reference sequence). CDR3 length: 16 residues. V shed 5 bases, J shed 0 bases, and the junction held 2 bases outside the gene matches. CDR3 in DNA: TGCAGTGCTCGGACTAGCGGGGGGACGAACACCGGGGAGCTGTTTTTT. Translating it yields CSARTSGGTNTGELFF.

This chain uses TRBV12-3 or TRBV12-4 with TRBJ1-2; 8 bases agree with TRBD1. This CDR3 has 16 residues. V gave up 7 bases and J gave up 4 bases; unmatched junction bases: 14. CDR3 sequence: CASTLYGTGASYGYTF. The DNA for the CDR3 is TGTGCCAGCACCTTATACGGGACAGGAGCATCCTATGGCTACACCTTC.

V gene TRBV5-8 combines with J gene TRBJ1-1; 10 bases fit TRBD1. The CDR3 extends over 14 amino acids. Germline V CDR1 and CDR2: SGHTS, YDEGEE. Germline trimming cut 0 bases from V and 5 bases from J; bases unmatched to any gene: 1. For the CDR3, the DNA is TGTGCCAGCAGCTTGGGGGACAGGGGAACTGAAGCTTTCTTT. Amino acid sequence: CASSLGDRGTEAFF.

The rearrangement links TRBV6-5 to TRBJ2-2, with D possibly being TRBD2 (5 bases). Germline values: CDR1 MNHEY, CDR2 SVGAGI. CDR3 length equals 13 residues. With 3 bases removed from V and 6 bases from J, the gap between germline ends came to 8 bases. Here the CDR3 DNA reads TGTGCCAGCAGTTATGGGCGGGCCGGGGAGCTGTTTTTT. It yields the protein CASSYGRAGELFF.

This clonotype was seen at least ten times. This chain connects TRBV4-2 to TRBJ2-5, with TRBD2 as a possible D gene (5 bases). The CDR3 is made up of 16 amino acids. Germline CDR1 is LGHNA and CDR2 is YNFKEQ. V shed 5 bases and J shed 2 bases, with 18 bases lying between them. As DNA, the CDR3 is TGTGCCAGCAGCTACAGCCGGGATCCCCTGCAAGAGACCCAGTACTTC. Protein sequence: CASSYSRDPLQETQYF.

The genes are TRBV20-1 and TRBJ2-1; tentatively, D is TRBD2 (5 bases). Germline CDR1 is DFQATT and CDR2 is SNEGSKA (reference sequence). This CDR3 spans 13 amino acids. V was clipped by 7 bases and J by 4 bases, with 14 bases between them. CDR3 sequence: CSGTSGGYNEQFF. Written as DNA, the CDR3 is TGCAGTGGTACAAGCGGAGGATACAATGAGCAGTTCTTC.

This clonotype was observed a few times. This sequence joins TRBV3-1 and TRBJ1-1; D unclear. In germline, CDR1 is LGHDT, CDR2 YNNKEL (reference sequence). V was cut by 0 bases and J by 4 bases, with 12 bases left in between. This CDR3 region has 15 residues. CDR3 sequence reads: CASSQETLLGTEAFF. The CDR3 DNA is TGTGCCAGCAGCCAAGAAACTTTGCTTGGCACTGAAGCTTTCTTT.

This sequence joins TRBV5-6 and TRBJ2-6, with D perhaps TRBD2 (5 bases). Germline V lookup: CDR1 SGHDT, CDR2 YYEEEE. V shed 0 bases and J shed 2 bases, with 6 bases lying between them. This CDR3 has 15 residues. DNA for the CDR3: TGTGCCAGCAGCTTGGGAGGGCCTGGGGCCAACGTCCTGACTTTC. Translated, it gives CASSLGGPGANVLTF.

This clonotype appeared once. The rearrangement links TRBV2 to TRBJ2-7; 16 positions match TRBD2. Germline V gene data show CDR1 as SNHLY and CDR2 as FYNNEI. The length of the CDR3 is 15 residues. V dropped 6 bases and J dropped 6; count of bases not matched to a gene: 5. The chain's CDR3 is CASSGTSGRAREQYF. In nucleotides, the CDR3 is TGTGCCAGCAGCGGGACTAGCGGGAGGGCCCGCGAGCAGTACTTC.

This clonotype was detected a few times. The CDR3 region has the DNA TGTGCCAGTAGTACCTCTGCGGGTACGCAGTATTTT. It translates to CASSTSAGTQYF. The gene calls are TRBV19 and TRBJ2-3; TRBD2 is a possible D gene (5 bases). The V gene's germline CDR1 is LNHDA and CDR2 SQIVND (reference sequence). Trimming left V 4 bases short and J 8 bases short, with 10 bases between. The CDR3 sequence is 12 residues long.

There are many counts of this clonotype. The gene calls are TRBV12-3 or TRBV12-4 and TRBJ2-2; 13 bases match TRBD2. This CDR3 has 15 residues. Unmatched junction bases numbered 5, after V lost 7 bases and J lost 6 bases. DNA for the CDR3: TGTGCCAGCACCGGGACTAGCGGGACCGCCGGGGAGCTGTTTTTT. Translating gives CASTGTSGTAGELFF.

This sequence joins TRBV20-1 and TRBJ2-1; D unclear. CDR1 DFQATT and CDR2 SNEGSKA come from the germline V gene (reference sequence). The CDR3 is 14 amino acids. Trimming took off 3 bases at V and 0 bases at J, with 9 bases between the two ends. CDR3 residues: CSARRPSSYNEQFF. In DNA, the CDR3 is TGCAGTGCTAGGCGTCCTAGCTCCTACAATGAGCAGTTCTTC.

This chain links TRBV15 with TRBJ1-3; no clear D. The germline gives CDR1 LNHNV, CDR2 YYDKDF (reference sequence). This CDR3 has 15 amino acids. V was shortened by 0 bases and J by 0 bases, with 6 bases between the two germline ends. The CDR3 sequence: CATSRDPRSGNTIYF. In DNA, the CDR3 is TGTGCCACCAGCAGAGATCCTCGCTCTGGAAACACCATATATTTT. Combining the CDR3 with reference TRBV15 and TRBJ1-3 gives the whole variable domain DAMVIQNPRYQVTQFGKPVTLSCSQTLNHNVMYWYQQKSSQAPKLLFHYYDKDFNNEADTPDNFQSRRPNTSFCFLDIRSPGLGDTAMYLCATSRDPRSGNTIYFGEGSWLTVV.

This clonotype has a handful of counts. This chain joins TRBV12-3 or TRBV12-4 and TRBJ2-4, with 10 positions matching TRBD2. V trimming: 6 bases; J trimming: 2 bases; junction bases outside the gene matches: 10. The CDR3 is 17 residues long. CDR3 sequence: CASSTSGLADTKNIQYF. DNA of the CDR3: TGTGCCAGCAGCACTTCAGGACTAGCGGACACCAAAAACATTCAGTACTTC.

This clonotype was counted between two and nine times. V is TRBV28 and J is TRBJ2-6; 13 nucleotides align to TRBD2. The CDR3 loop spans 19 amino acids. The germline CDR1 and CDR2 sequences are MDHEN and SYDVKM. After removal of 5 bases from V and 8 bases from J, the junction contained 15 bases not matched to a gene. The CDR3 spells CASSPGLAGVWSGPNVLTF. DNA of the CDR3: TGTGCCAGCAGTCCAGGACTAGCGGGAGTTTGGTCTGGACCCAACGTCCTGACTTTC.

V gene TRBV28 combines with J gene TRBJ2-3; 9 bases align to TRBD2. Looked up from germline, CDR1 is MDHEN and CDR2 is SYDVKM. The length of the CDR3 is 16 residues. The trim removed 3 bases at V and 8 bases at J, leaving 12 bases unmatched. The CDR3 DNA sequence: TGTGCCAGCAGTTTGTACGTCTCCCGAGCGGGAGGTACGCAGTATTTT. Its protein is CASSLYVSRAGGTQYF.

The rearrangement joins TRBV5-1 to TRBJ1-4; D gene ambiguous. Germline CDR1 SGHRS, CDR2 YFSETQ. V was trimmed by 4 bases and J by 7 bases, leaving 17 bases between them. The CDR3 consists of 15 residues. CDR3 coding DNA: TGCGCCAGCAGCCCTCGAAGCGGAGGGAGTGAAAAACTGTTTTTT. Translating it yields CASSPRSGGSEKLFF.

CDR3 bases: TGTGCCAGCAGCTTAGACGGACTAGCAGAAGATACGCAGTATTTT. Its protein is CASSLDGLAEDTQYF. The chain recombines TRBV7-2 with TRBJ2-3; 8 bases are a match to TRBD2. After removal of 1 base from V and 5 bases from J, the junction contained 5 bases not matched to a gene. The CDR3 has 15 amino acids. Germline CDR1 is SGHTA and CDR2 is FQGNSA.

Regarding this clonotype: At one boundary the junction diverges from the germline segment, which might be a read error. The rearrangement uses TRBV3-1 and TRBJ2-7; 8 nucleotides match TRBD2. The CDR3 has 15 amino acids. Looked up from germline, CDR1 is LGHDT and CDR2 is YNNKEL (reference sequence). The CDR3 sequence is CASCQGLAVFNEQYF. In nucleotides, the CDR3 is TGTGCCAGCTGCCAAGGACTAGCAGTTTTCAACGAGCAGTACTTC.